Listed below are T cell receptor beta chains from one sample, sequenced in a study of blood T cell repertoires in COVID-19. The method was immunoSEQ multiplex PCR; TCRdb's version includes in-frame clones alone and lacks a portion of them. The sample shows approximately 230,000 clones, around 86% of them seen only once. The specimen was peripheral blood. Source of these receptors: a man aged 25-45 years who had recovered from COVID-19. Each CDR3 is given with its conserved first and last residue. D genes are given only for firm matches. Clone size is shown for a subset of rows, as once, few, many or a class of expanded clone.

d_gene: TRBD2
j_gene: TRBJ2-2
abundance: -
v_gene: TRBV19
CDR3aa: CGAGETNTGELFF
CDR3nt: TGTGGAGCGGGGGAAACGAACACCGGGGAGCTGTTTTTT

d_gene: -
j_gene: TRBJ1-4
abundance: -
v_gene: TRBV19
CDR3aa: CASTPSTLGEKLFF
CDR3nt: TGTGCCAGTACCCCCTCTACGCTCGGTGAAAAACTGTTTTTT

d_gene: TRBD1
j_gene: TRBJ2-5
abundance: -
v_gene: TRBV6-2/TRBV6-3
CDR3aa: CASSHRDREETQYF
CDR3nt: TGTGCCAGCAGTCACCGGGACAGGGAAGAGACCCAGTACTTC

d_gene: -
j_gene: TRBJ1-1
abundance: -
v_gene: TRBV25-1
CDR3aa: CASSRSRTEAFF
CDR3nt: TGTGCCAGCAGTAGGAGTAGAACTGAAGCTTTCTTT

d_gene: -
j_gene: TRBJ2-7
abundance: -
v_gene: TRBV12-3/TRBV12-4
CDR3aa: CASSLQVASEQYF
CDR3nt: TGTGCCAGCAGTTTACAGGTGGCGAGCGAGCAGTACTTC

d_gene: -
j_gene: TRBJ1-1
abundance: -
v_gene: TRBV10-2
CDR3aa: CASSEMTRVAAAFF
CDR3nt: TGCGCCAGCAGTGAGATGACGAGGGTTGCTGCAGCTTTCTTT

d_gene: TRBD1
j_gene: TRBJ1-6
abundance: -
v_gene: TRBV19
CDR3aa: CASSIDLTGNNSPLHF
CDR3nt: TGTGCCAGTAGTATAGATCTGACAGGGAATAATTCACCCCTCCACTTT

d_gene: -
j_gene: TRBJ2-7
abundance: -
v_gene: TRBV11-3
CDR3aa: CASSNTGSHEQYF
CDR3nt: TGTGCCAGCAGCAACACAGGGAGCCACGAGCAGTACTTC

d_gene: TRBD2
j_gene: TRBJ2-3
abundance: -
v_gene: TRBV12-5
CDR3aa: CASGLADTLDTQYF
CDR3nt: TGTGCTAGTGGTCTAGCGGATACCTTAGATACGCAGTATTTT

d_gene: TRBD1
j_gene: TRBJ1-2
abundance: -
v_gene: TRBV6-1
CDR3aa: CASSDIYRGRDGYTF
CDR3nt: TGTGCCAGCAGTGATATTTACAGGGGGCGAGACGGCTACACCTTC

d_gene: -
j_gene: TRBJ1-2
abundance: once
v_gene: TRBV5-1
CDR3aa: CASTLEGTPTNYGYTF
CDR3nt: TGCGCCAGCACCCTGGAAGGGACACCAACTAACTATGGCTACACCTTC

d_gene: -
j_gene: TRBJ1-6
abundance: -
v_gene: TRBV4-3
CDR3aa: CASSQDLTSGGSSYNSPLHF
CDR3nt: TGCGCCAGCAGCCAAGACTTGACGTCGGGGGGAAGCTCCTATAATTCACCCCTCCACTTT

d_gene: -
j_gene: TRBJ1-2
abundance: -
v_gene: TRBV20-1
CDR3aa: CSASLDINYGYTF
CDR3nt: TGCAGTGCTAGTCTGGACATTAACTATGGCTACACCTTC

d_gene: TRBD1
j_gene: TRBJ1-6
abundance: -
v_gene: TRBV19
CDR3aa: CASETGTETSPLHF
CDR3nt: TGTGCCAGTGAAACCGGGACAGAGACCTCACCCCTCCACTTT

d_gene: -
j_gene: TRBJ1-6
abundance: -
v_gene: TRBV12-3/TRBV12-4
CDR3aa: CASSLGRASPLHF
CDR3nt: TGTGCCAGCAGTTTAGGCAGGGCTTCACCCCTCCACTTT

d_gene: -
j_gene: TRBJ1-2
abundance: few
v_gene: TRBV3-1/TRBV3-2
CDR3aa: CASSPRTASGYTF
CDR3nt: TGTGCCAGCAGCCCCAGGACAGCTTCCGGCTACACCTTC

d_gene: -
j_gene: TRBJ1-1
abundance: -
v_gene: TRBV7-9
CDR3aa: CASSLVVSTEAFF
CDR3nt: TGTGCCAGCAGCTTAGTGGTTTCTACGGAAGCTTTCTTT

d_gene: -
j_gene: TRBJ2-1
abundance: -
v_gene: TRBV29-1
CDR3aa: CSVEDPLTGGEQFF
CDR3nt: TGCAGCGTTGAAGATCCCCTAACCGGGGGTGAGCAGTTCTTC

d_gene: -
j_gene: TRBJ1-1
abundance: few
v_gene: TRBV2
CDR3aa: CASSGEGRTEAFF
CDR3nt: TGTGCCAGCAGTGGTGAGGGTAGGACTGAAGCTTTCTTT

d_gene: TRBD1
j_gene: TRBJ2-7
abundance: -
v_gene: TRBV7-6
CDR3aa: CASSLERTGVYEQYF
CDR3nt: TGTGCCAGCAGCTTAGAGCGGACAGGGGTCTACGAGCAGTACTTC

d_gene: TRBD2
j_gene: TRBJ2-3
abundance: -
v_gene: TRBV30
CDR3aa: CAWGTGTSDRVLDTQYF
CDR3nt: TGTGCCTGGGGGACCGGGACTAGCGACCGTGTACTAGATACGCAGTATTTT

d_gene: -
j_gene: TRBJ1-3
abundance: -
v_gene: TRBV30
CDR3aa: CAWSVRRQSSSGNTIYF
CDR3nt: TGTGCCTGGAGTGTACGGAGGCAGTCCTCCTCTGGAAACACCATATATTTT

d_gene: TRBD1
j_gene: TRBJ1-5
abundance: -
v_gene: TRBV7-6
CDR3aa: CASSLSGQSSQHF
CDR3nt: TGTGCCAGCAGCTTATCGGGACAGAGCTCCCAGCATTTT

d_gene: TRBD2
j_gene: TRBJ2-1
abundance: -
v_gene: TRBV19
CDR3aa: CASATSGGSYNEQFF
CDR3nt: TGTGCCAGTGCTACATCGGGGGGCTCCTACAATGAGCAGTTCTTC

d_gene: TRBD1
j_gene: TRBJ1-1
abundance: few
v_gene: TRBV5-6
CDR3aa: CASSLRGANTEAFF
CDR3nt: TGTGCCAGCAGCCTCAGGGGGGCGAACACTGAAGCTTTCTTT